This T cell receptor beta chain was found in a study of CD8 T cells in ankylosing spondylitis. Library preparation for TCR beta used quantitative 5'-RACE with molecular barcodes. MiXCR, applied by TCRdb to the 5' RACE reads, yields one record per CDR3 protein. This table has roughly 230,000 distinct CDR3 sequences, approximately 8.4% appearing once. Whole-study results and caveats: Reports say disease-linked clones showed up significantly more in matched ankylosing spondylitis synovial fluid. A TCR beta motif made of several highly homologous variants seemed typical of ankylosing spondylitis blood.

The table lists this clonotype with many counts. Its antigen remains unidentified. Trimming took off 5 bases at V and 3 bases at J, with 19 bases between the two ends. The CDR3 contains 16 residues. Per germline, CDR1 MNHEY and CDR2 SMNVEV (reference sequence). The J gene is TRBJ2-5, the V gene TRBV27; D is undetermined. The TCR was taken from a female donor with ankylosing spondylitis or in good health (not recorded which). Sequencing was done on a sample of blood, either unsorted or a sorted T cell fraction (not recorded which). The CDR3 sequence: CASSPPGLFVEETQYF. CDR3 bases: TGTGCCAGCAGTCCCCCTGGGCTCTTCGTCGAAGAGACCCAGTACTTC.